This T cell receptor (beta chain) was identified during a study of beta chain features in type 1 diabetes. Study as a whole: Across every sample, around 98 million sorted cells were examined in total. Study conclusions and caveats: In all four CD4+ subsets, TCRB CDR3 length was significantly, moderately reduced in type 1 diabetes.

Sorting with CD45RO/CCR7/CD25/CD127/CD95/CD27 yielded naive, central memory, regulatory and stem-like memory CD4+ cells. Investigators reverse transcribed all isolated RNA, so they sequenced expressed TCRB transcripts. Sequencing used immunoSEQ multiplex PCR; TCRdb keeps in-frame clones, though not all of them. The data hold 900,000 or so clones, with 15% to 20% observed a single time. The sample holds a few counts of this clone. Its specificity is unknown. Germline CDR1 and CDR2: SGHNT and YYREEE (reference sequence). There are 14 residues in the CDR3. This sequence was found in a woman aged 18-29 years in good health. This sequence joins TRBV5-4 and TRBJ2-5, with 11 bases fitting TRBD2. Matching the DNA end better, TRBJ2-7 makes the J call doubtful. The sample was naive CD4+ T cells from blood. The CDR3 nucleotides read TGTGCCAGCAGCCACACTAGCGGGAGTTACGAGCAGTACTTC. Translating it yields CASSHTSGSYEQYF.